This section outlines one T cell receptor beta chain sequence together with its context. Antigen specificity is unknown. This specimen comes from a study of T cell clonotyping in hematopoietic cell transplantation. Study-wide points: At the given depth, recipient repertoires were over 95% de novo clonotypes. No sorting was done, leaving CD4 and CD8 contributions mixed. Graft donor and pretransplant recipient Inverse Simpson Index values predicted broader posttransplant TCR diversity.

Clones were sequenced by immunoSEQ multiplex PCR, and TCRdb holds only the in-frame ones, with some missing. The sample has some 9,400 clones, roughly 79% seen once. CDR3 length: 12 amino acids. From germline, CDR1 is MNHNY and CDR2 SVGAGI (reference sequence). Trimming removed 0 bases at V and 5 bases at J, with 2 bases between. The gene calls are TRBV6-6 and TRBJ1-5; no reliable D call. The receptor was isolated from a male patient between 40 and 49 years old who had an allogeneic stem cell transplant from a related donor, so the T cells may come from the graft donor. Some clones in this sample may be carry-over from other donors' samples. Sample: PBMCs, taken 180 days after allogeneic stem cell transplant. The CDR3 reads CASSYSYQPQHF. DNA for the CDR3: TGTGCCAGCAGTTACTCATATCAGCCCCAGCATTTT.